What follows are 6 T cell receptor beta chains derived from one specimen sequenced in a study of CD8+ T cells in alopecia areata. Extraction and reverse transcription of RNA yielded cDNA as the sequencing template. The table came from immunoSEQ multiplex PCR; TCRdb's copy has only in-frame clones and leaves some out. Of over 150,000 clones listed, roughly 50% are singletons. The sequencing sample was made of CD8+ T cells sorted from blood. These receptors originate from a human donor in good health.

This clone was seen more than once but under ten times. J is TRBJ2-2 and V is TRBV7-9; D uncertain. V lost 0 bases, J lost 8 bases, and 13 bases lay in between. The CDR3 sequence is 15 residues long. The germline V gene encodes CDR1 SEHNR and CDR2 FQNEAQ (reference sequence). CDR3 nucleotides: TGTGCCAGCAGCTTAGCGACGACTGCGGAGGGGGAGCTGTTTTTT. Translation gives CASSLATTAEGELFF.

The chain employs TRBV5-6 and TRBJ2-7, with D possibly TRBD1 on 5 matching bases. V was clipped by 4 bases and J by 6 bases, with 17 bases between them. The CDR3 is 14 residues long. Germline assignment: CDR1 SGHDT and CDR2 YYEEEE. The CDR3 sequence is CASSTLPTGVEQYF. DNA of the CDR3: TGTGCCAGCAGCACCTTACCTACAGGTGTCGAGCAGTACTTC. The whole variable domain, filled in from reference TRBV5-6 and TRBJ2-7, reads DAGVTQSPTHLIKTRGQQVTLRCSPKSGHDTVSWYQQALGQGPQFIFQYYEEEERQRGNFPDRFSGHQFPNYSSELNVNALLLGDSALYLCASSTLPTGVEQYFGPGTRLTVT.

V is TRBV5-4 and J is TRBJ1-2, with 9 bases identical to TRBD1. J was trimmed by 6 bases and V by 0 bases; bases with no gene match: 3. This CDR3 spans 14 amino acids. Germline V CDR1 and CDR2: SGHNT, YYREEE (reference sequence). CDR3 bases: TGTGCCAGCAGCTTGGAGGGACAGGGAAATGGCTACACCTTC. Translating it yields CASSLEGQGNGYTF.

The chain has TRBV11-2 and TRBJ2-3; perhaps TRBD2 as D (7 bases). The germline V gene has CDR1 SGHAT and CDR2 FQNNGV. V lost 3 bases to trimming and J lost 9 bases, with 22 bases between them. This CDR3 contains 16 residues. In nucleotides, the CDR3 is TGTGCCAGCAGCTTCTACTTTGGTGGGGGGGCGGAAACGCAGTATTTT. It encodes CASSFYFGGGAETQYF.

This CDR3 reads CATTLAGSTDTQYF. CDR3 DNA sequence: TGTGCCACCACACTAGCGGGGAGCACAGATACGCAGTATTTT. The genes are TRBV6-5 and TRBJ2-3; the match to TRBD2 covers 10 bases. CDR1 MNHEY and CDR2 SVGAGI come from the germline V gene. The V gene end was trimmed by 10 bases and the J gene end by 0 bases; junction bases not matched to a gene: 4. The CDR3 consists of 14 residues.

This clone was found a few times. This rearrangement joins TRBV27 to TRBJ1-2, with 7 bases lining up with TRBD1. This CDR3 spans 14 amino acids. Germline assignment: CDR1 MNHEY and CDR2 SMNVEV (reference sequence). V lost 6 bases, J lost 6 bases, and 10 bases stayed unmatched. CDR3 sequence reads: CASSQKGRGDGYTF. The CDR3 bases are TGTGCCAGCAGCCAAAAGGGCAGGGGGGATGGCTACACCTTC.